This TCR beta chain appears in the sequencing data of a study of molecular identifiers for immune sequencing clone quantification. Libraries of bulk TCR were made by previously described methods (with listed TCR primers). TCRdb passed the PCR reads through MiXCR, listing each CDR3 protein once. The sample has around 65,000 distinct CDR3 sequences, around 18% seen once. The CDR3 runs 15 residues. Germline-derived CDR1 and CDR2 are MNHEY and SVGAGI. Between the trimmed V and J ends, which lost 6 bases and 2 bases, there was a span of 13 bases. Libraries from naive CD8 cells were generated from roughly 18,000 to 920,000 sorted cells (with 10%, 30% or 50% RNA).

The chain is built from TRBV6-5 and TRBJ2-2, with a possible D match to TRBD1 (6 bases). The TCR sequence derives from a human donor in good health. Some libraries in this study had Jurkat cell RNA spiked in. Sequenced: naive CD8+ T cells from blood, with Jurkat cell RNA spiked in. Subset given: FACS-sorted CD8+CD4-CCR7+CD45RA+ naive T cells. CDR3 sequence reads: CASSQSGHNTGELFF. For the CDR3, the DNA is TGTGCCAGCAGCCAATCGGGACACAACACCGGGGAGCTGTTTTTT.